This T cell receptor beta chain was retrieved from a study of T-cell reconstitution after alpha-beta-depleted transplantation in children (dated by TCRdb to about 2016). For the wider study: Using TCR repertoire profiling, the study quantitatively followed how T-cell immune reconstitution unfolded in children after TCRalphabeta/CD19-depleted allogeneic hematopoietic cell transplantation.

The library was produced with PCR. Sequencing was performed on an Illumina HiSeq 2500. Molecular barcoding was employed in the preparation of TCR libraries, with unique molecular identifiers being used to normalize TCRbeta repertoire quantification. Using fastp at Q25 and MiXCR, TCRdb reprocessed the public reads and kept productive beta chains. Identical CDR3 proteins give one entry, which carries the most common genes and DNA. The sample table shows roughly 610,000 distinct CDR3 sequences, and 10% are seen once. The biggest ten clones account for approximately 4.1% of the sample. Of note for this clonotype: No antigen is known for it. No per-base quality is available; no much larger clone lies one base away.

The material was PBMCs from the stem cell graft donor, obtained from the stem cell graft. The clonotype was recovered from a human donor who donated a stem cell graft to a child with acute myeloid leukemia.

The CDR3 amino acid sequence is: CASISPAGTAAYEQYF. The sequence in DNA is TGTGCCAGCATCTCCCCTGCCGGGACGGCCGCCTACGAGCAGTACTTC. The V gene is TRBV2 and the J gene is TRBJ2-7, with the D call tentatively TRBD1 or TRBD2, each fitting 5 bases. The junction shows trimming of 7 bases on V and 2 bases on J, plus 21 bases between the germline ends. The CDR3 starts with the cysteine, ends with the phenylalanine, and has 16 residues. Left in the record is the CDR3 DNA by itself, 48 bases read in frame from the first base. Sequences SNHLY (CDR1) and FYNNEI (CDR2) are obtained from the germline V gene.